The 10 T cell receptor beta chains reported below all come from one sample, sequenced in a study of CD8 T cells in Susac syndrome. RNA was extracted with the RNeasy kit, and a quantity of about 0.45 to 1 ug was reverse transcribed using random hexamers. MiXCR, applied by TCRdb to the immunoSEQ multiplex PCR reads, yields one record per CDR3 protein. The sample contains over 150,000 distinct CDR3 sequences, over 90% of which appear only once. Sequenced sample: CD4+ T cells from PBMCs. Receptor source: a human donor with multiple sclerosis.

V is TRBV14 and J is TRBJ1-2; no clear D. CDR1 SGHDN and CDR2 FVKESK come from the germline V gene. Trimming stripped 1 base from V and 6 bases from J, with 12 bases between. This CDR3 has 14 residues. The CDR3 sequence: CASSQAIHRDGYTF. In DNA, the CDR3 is TGTGCCAGCAGCCAAGCTATCCACCGTGATGGCTACACCTTC.

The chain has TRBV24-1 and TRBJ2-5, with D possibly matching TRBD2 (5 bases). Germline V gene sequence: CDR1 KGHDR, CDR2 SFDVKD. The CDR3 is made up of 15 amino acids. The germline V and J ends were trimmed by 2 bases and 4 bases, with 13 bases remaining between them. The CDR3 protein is CATSDWIEGRETQYF. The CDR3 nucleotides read TGTGCCACCAGTGATTGGATTGAGGGTCGAGAGACCCAGTACTTC.

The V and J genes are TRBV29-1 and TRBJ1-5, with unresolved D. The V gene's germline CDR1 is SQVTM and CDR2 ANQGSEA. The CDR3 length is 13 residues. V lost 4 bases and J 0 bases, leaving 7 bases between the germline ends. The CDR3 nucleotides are TGCAGCGTTGCCCCTAATAGCAATCAGCCCCAGCATTTT. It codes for CSVAPNSNQPQHF.

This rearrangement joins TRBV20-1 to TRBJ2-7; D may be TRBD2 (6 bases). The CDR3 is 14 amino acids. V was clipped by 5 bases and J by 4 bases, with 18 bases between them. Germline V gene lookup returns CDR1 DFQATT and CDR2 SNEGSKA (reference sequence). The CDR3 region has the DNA TGCAGTGCTCTTCGACGCCGGCGGGGTTACGAGCAGTACTTC. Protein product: CSALRRRRGYEQYF.

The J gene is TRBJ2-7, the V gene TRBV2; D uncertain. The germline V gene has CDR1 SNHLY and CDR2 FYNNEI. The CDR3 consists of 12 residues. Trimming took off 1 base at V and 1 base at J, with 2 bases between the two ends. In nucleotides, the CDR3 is TGTGCCAGCAGTGAAGAGTCCTACGAGCAGTACTTC. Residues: CASSEESYEQYF.

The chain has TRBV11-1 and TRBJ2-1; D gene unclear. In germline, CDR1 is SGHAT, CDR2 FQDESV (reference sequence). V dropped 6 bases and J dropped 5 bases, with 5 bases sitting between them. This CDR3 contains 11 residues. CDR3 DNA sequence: TGTGCCAGCAGACAGAACAATGAGCAGTTCTTC. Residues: CASRQNNEQFF.

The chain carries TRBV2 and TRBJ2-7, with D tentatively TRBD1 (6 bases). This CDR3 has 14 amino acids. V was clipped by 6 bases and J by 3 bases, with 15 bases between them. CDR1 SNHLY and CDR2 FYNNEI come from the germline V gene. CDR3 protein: CASRFRGAVYEQYF. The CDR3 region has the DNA TGTGCCAGCAGGTTCAGGGGCGCAGTCTACGAGCAGTACTTC.

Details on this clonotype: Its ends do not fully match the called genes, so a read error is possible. CDR3 nucleotides: TGTGCCACCAGCAGGGACAGGACCTCTGGGGCCAACGTCCTGACCTTC. This gives the protein CATSRDRTSGANVLTF. The rearrangement uses TRBV15 and TRBJ2-6; TRBD1 aligns across 7 bases. The CDR3 runs to 16 residues. The V gene's germline CDR1 is LNHNV and CDR2 YYDKDF (reference sequence).

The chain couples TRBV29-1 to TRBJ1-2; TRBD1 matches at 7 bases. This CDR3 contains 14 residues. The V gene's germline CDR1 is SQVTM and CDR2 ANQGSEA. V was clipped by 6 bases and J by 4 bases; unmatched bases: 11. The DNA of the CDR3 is TGCAGCGTCGCCCGCGAGACAGGGTCCTATGGCTACACCTTC. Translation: CSVARETGSYGYTF.

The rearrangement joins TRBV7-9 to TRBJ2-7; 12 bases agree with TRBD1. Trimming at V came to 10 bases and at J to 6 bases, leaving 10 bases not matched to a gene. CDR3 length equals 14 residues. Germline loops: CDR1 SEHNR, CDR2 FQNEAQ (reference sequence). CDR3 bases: TGTGCCACGGAGGGACAGGGGGCTGGGTCCGAGCAGTACTTC. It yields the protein CATEGQGAGSEQYF. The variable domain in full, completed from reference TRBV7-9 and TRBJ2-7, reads DTGVSQNPRHKITKRGQNVTFRCDPISEHNRLYWYRQTLGQGPEFLTYFQNEAQLEKSRLLSDRFSAERPKGSFSTLEIQRTEQGDSAMYLCATEGQGAGSEQYFGPGTRLTVT.